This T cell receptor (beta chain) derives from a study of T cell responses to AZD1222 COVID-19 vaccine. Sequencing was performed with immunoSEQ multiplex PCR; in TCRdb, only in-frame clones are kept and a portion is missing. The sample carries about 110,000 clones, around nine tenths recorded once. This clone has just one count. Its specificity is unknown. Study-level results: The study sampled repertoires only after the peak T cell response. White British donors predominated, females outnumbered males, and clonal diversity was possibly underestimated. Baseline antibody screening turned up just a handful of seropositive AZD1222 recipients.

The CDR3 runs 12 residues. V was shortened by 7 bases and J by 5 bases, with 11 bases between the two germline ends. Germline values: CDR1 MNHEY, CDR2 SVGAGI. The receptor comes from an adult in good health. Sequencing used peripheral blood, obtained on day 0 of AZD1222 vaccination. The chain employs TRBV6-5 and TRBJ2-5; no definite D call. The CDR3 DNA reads TGTGCCAGCAAGGCCAGCGCCGAGACCCAGTACTTC. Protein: CASKASAETQYF.